The subject of this entry is one TCR beta chain. The antigen it recognizes is unknown. The input lacks base qualities; no much larger clone sits a single base away. The data derive from a study of T cell responses to AZD1222 COVID-19 vaccine (dated by TCRdb to the early 2020s). In terms of the full investigation: AZD1222 recipients given second doses at about 4 weeks or at about 12 weeks were pooled, since spike-specific TCR depth and breadth were not found to differ between the two schedules. A total of 233 trial participants underwent TCR sequencing, of whom more than 200 had received two doses of AZD1222 and about 25 had received two doses of the MenACWY control vaccine. Trial participants were enrolled by age into 18-55, 56-69 and 70-plus year subgroups, with about 150, 27 and 61 TCR-sequenced participants respectively. The study at large found these results: Spike-specific TCR breadth and depth rose significantly after two AZD1222 doses compared with day 0 and with MenACWY recipients. Conclusions about previously exposed vaccinees are limited because only five or six AZD1222 recipients were SARS-CoV-2 seropositive at baseline. In the small 56-69-year group, the increase in depth fell short of significance, most likely because of low power. Reportedly, close to half of the unique spike-specific TCRs recognized epitopes lying outside the regions that are mutated in the B.1.351 and B.1.1.7 variants. Vaccine-associated CD4 TCRs spanned the whole spike protein, with dominant responses in regions 160-218 and 743-854. Because no day 14 peak-response samples were available, repertoires were characterized only after the peak T cell response. Participants were mostly white British, with more females than males. The authors suggested clonal diversity may have been underestimated.

The CDR3 regions of human TCRbeta chains were subjected to immunosequencing. Per the original workflow: TCRs in the repertoires were matched against a reference library of SARS-CoV-2-specific TCRs that had been generated with the MIRA antigen-specificity platform. Breadth meant the fraction of unique TCRs that were SARS-CoV-2-associated, whereas depth meant the fraction of total T cells that were SARS-CoV-2-associated. Using the MIRA data, each spike-specific TCR was assigned both to the spike region to which the TCR was reactive and to a CD4 or CD8 class. Log10-transformed breadth and depth values were compared by one-way ANOVA with Sidak's multiple comparisons tests. What TCRdb holds here is the immuneACCESS table cut down to in-frame rearrangements. Part of the clones is not present; checked against another copy, under half of the missing clones reflect an unresolved V gene, and the others are unexplained. Clone size and the V and J calls come from that table; the DNA yielded D and trimming. The sample table records roughly 150,000 clones; 90% to 95% of these occur just once. The ten largest clones take up more than 8% of the sample.

The junction carries 22 bases between V and J, which are trimmed by 4 bases and 5 bases respectively. For CDR1 and CDR2, the germline V gene lists SGDLS and YYNGEE. The CDR3 runs 16 amino acids, cysteine and phenylalanine included. Just CDR3 DNA is preserved here, 48 bases in frame from base 1. The time point label of this sample denotes: baseline before first vaccination. Samples from vaccinated people were obtained from the UK trials COV001 and COV002, which included a single-blind randomized controlled phase 2/3 trial of AZD1222 (ChAdOx1 nCoV-19) in healthy adults. For TCRbeta chain sequencing, PBMC samples were collected from trial participants at day 0 and at day 28 after the second dose.

The rearranged chain carries TRBV9 and TRBJ2-7; the D gene may be TRBD1 or TRBD2, since each aligns over 5 bases. The sample here was peripheral blood, taken on day 0 of AZD1222 vaccination. This clonotype originated in an adult in good health. The nucleotides read TGTGCCAGCAGCCCCGAGGGACCCCACAAGCCCCACGAGCAGTACTTC. Its protein is CASSPEGPHKPHEQYF.